This T cell receptor beta chain was sequenced during a study of post-analysis software for immune sequencing data. Study context: Recorded subtypes: relapsing-remitting, secondary progressive, progressive-relapsing; some patients unannotated.

About this clonotype itself: Its antigen is not known.

The authors incorporated unique molecular identifiers into the TCR beta cDNA libraries. A single record per CDR3 protein comes from TCRdb applying MiXCR to the PCR reads. This table has 550,000 to 700,000 distinct CDR3 sequences, roughly 47% appearing once. The V and J ends lost 4 bases and 0 bases respectively, with 10 bases between them. Germline values: CDR1 SGHRS, CDR2 YFSETQ. This CDR3 comprises 15 residues. Study-level results: Multiple sclerosis patients showed significantly lower normalized Chao1 diversity than controls did. Strong co-clustering by F measure was seen for same-batch samples. Controls showed lower frequencies than patients for roughly five TRBV segments, and TRBV5-6, TRBV5-1 and TRBV20-1 were among these.

V gene TRBV5-1 combines with J gene TRBJ2-2, with D uncertain. The source material was blood. The TCR comes from a girl aged 10 to 17 with multiple sclerosis. The CDR3 spells CASSVEVTNTGELFF. The CDR3 bases are TGCGCCAGCAGCGTCGAAGTTACGAACACCGGGGAGCTGTTTTTT. Complete variable domain (other parts from reference TRBV5-1 and TRBJ2-2): KAGVTQTPRYLIKTRGQQVTLSCSPISGHRSVSWYQQTPGQGLQFLFEYFSETQRNKGNFPGRFSGRQFSNSRSEMNVSTLELGDSALYLCASSVEVTNTGELFFGEGSRLTVL.